Presented here are 24 T cell receptor beta chains from one specimen sequenced in a study of T cells after yellow fever vaccination. TCRdb used MiXCR to reprocess the 5' RACE reads, holding one entry per CDR3 protein. The sample contains around 530,000 distinct CDR3 sequences, around 16% of which appear only once. Sequencing was performed on PBMCs, taken 4 to 5 days after the first yellow fever vaccination. The source is a man aged 18 to 35 who received the YFV17D yellow fever vaccine.

The rearrangement links TRBV12-3 or TRBV12-4 to TRBJ1-5; D unclear. The CDR3 consists of 12 residues. Trimming took 6 bases from V and 6 from J, leaving 9 bases between them. Here the CDR3 DNA reads TGTGCCAGCAGCCAACGTGGTCAGCCCCAGCATTTT. It is translated as CASSQRGQPQHF.

This clonotype was seen a handful of times. The chain carries TRBV25-1 and TRBJ2-7; D might be TRBD1 (5 bases). CDR1 and CDR2 (germline): MGHDK, SYGVNS. This CDR3 region has 14 residues. V dropped 1 base and J dropped 6 bases, with 13 bases sitting between them. As DNA, the CDR3 is TGTGCCAGCAGTGAATCAGGGTACTTAAGCGAGCAGTACTTC. Translating it yields CASSESGYLSEQYF.

This clonotype was detected many times. The chain joins TRBV10-2 to TRBJ2-2; no clear D gene. Trimming pared 7 bases from V and 4 bases from J, leaving 13 bases between. The CDR3 consists of 14 residues. Germline V gene lookup returns CDR1 WSHSY and CDR2 SAAADI. Here the CDR3 reads CASTPDTGTGELFF. DNA of the CDR3: TGCGCCAGCACCCCTGACACTGGCACCGGGGAGCTGTTTTTT.

This rearrangement joins TRBV27 to TRBJ1-1; D unresolved. CDR1 MNHEY and CDR2 SMNVEV come from the germline V gene (reference sequence). The CDR3 runs to 15 residues. The V end was cut by 4 bases, the J end by 2 bases, with 14 bases between. The chain's CDR3 is CASSSLGEVNTEAFF. DNA of the CDR3: TGTGCCAGCAGTTCTCTCGGGGAGGTTAACACTGAAGCTTTCTTT.

This clonotype was observed a few times. The chain carries TRBV4-2 and TRBJ2-7; a weak D match, TRBD1 (5 bases). Trimming shortened V by 2 bases and J by 0 bases, and 8 bases separated the two germline ends. The germline V gene encodes CDR1 LGHNA and CDR2 YNFKEQ. The CDR3 extends over 14 amino acids. The CDR3 here is CASSQRQSSYEQYF. The CDR3 coding sequence is TGTGCCAGCAGCCAAAGACAGAGCTCCTACGAGCAGTACTTC.

The rearrangement links TRBV4-3 to TRBJ2-3, with TRBD2 matching 7 bases. CDR3 length: 17 amino acids. Looked up from germline, CDR1 is LGHNA and CDR2 is YSLEER. Germline trimming cut 0 bases from V and 2 bases from J; bases unmatched to any gene: 8. Here the CDR3 reads CASSQDLPSGPTDTQYF. The CDR3 DNA reads TGCGCCAGCAGCCAAGATCTGCCTAGCGGACCCACAGATACGCAGTATTTT.

The rearrangement joins TRBV29-1 to TRBJ2-3; 15 nucleotides align to TRBD2. The trim removed 8 bases at V and 6 bases at J, leaving 12 bases unmatched. The CDR3 has 16 residues. Germline V CDR1 and CDR2: SQVTM, ANQGSEA. The CDR3 is CSIYGGLAGGTDTQYF. CDR3 nucleotide sequence: TGCAGCATCTACGGGGGACTAGCGGGGGGAACCGATACGCAGTATTTT.

This clonotype was recorded at least ten times. This chain joins TRBV6-5 and TRBJ1-1, with D uncertain. This CDR3 contains 15 residues. Per the germline V gene, CDR1 is MNHEY and CDR2 is SVGAGI. V shed 1 base and J shed 3 bases, with 12 bases lying between them. CDR3 DNA sequence: TGTGCCAGCAGTTACTTGAGAAGGCAGGACACTGAAGCTTTCTTT. Translating gives CASSYLRRQDTEAFF.

V usage is TRBV7-9 and J usage is TRBJ2-1, with 7 nucleotides matching TRBD1. This CDR3 spans 16 amino acids. Trimming at V came to 5 bases and at J to 2 bases, leaving 9 bases not matched to a gene. Germline V gene data show CDR1 as SEHNR and CDR2 as FQNEAQ (reference sequence). The CDR3 reads CASSRLTGSPYNEQFF. The CDR3 DNA sequence: TGTGCCAGCAGCCGACTGACAGGGAGTCCCTACAATGAGCAGTTCTTC.

This chain connects TRBV28 to TRBJ2-5; D unclear. In germline, CDR1 is MDHEN, CDR2 SYDVKM. There are 12 residues in the CDR3. V shed 7 bases and J shed 4 bases, with 10 bases lying between them. The CDR3 loop is CASTNEGETQYF. As DNA, the CDR3 is TGTGCCAGCACGAACGAAGGAGAGACCCAGTACTTC.

The chain carries TRBV27 and TRBJ1-4; D possibly corresponds to TRBD1 (6 bases). The ends were cut back, 7 bases at V and 3 bases at J, with 15 bases in the middle. Germline assignment: CDR1 MNHEY and CDR2 SMNVEV (reference sequence). CDR3 length: 15 amino acids. CDR3 in DNA: TGTGCCAGCACCCCCCGGGGGGCGGCTAATGAAAAACTGTTTTTT. This encodes CASTPRGAANEKLFF.

This chain joins TRBV7-3 and TRBJ2-1; the D gene is possibly TRBD1 (6 bases). Germline V lookup: CDR1 SGHTA, CDR2 FQGTGA. V was cut by 5 bases and J by 1 base, with 15 bases left in between. The CDR3 is made up of 16 amino acids. For the CDR3, the DNA is TGTGCCAGCAGCGGGGGCGGTGTCGCATCCTACAATGAGCAGTTCTTC. It codes for CASSGGGVASYNEQFF.

V is TRBV18 and J is TRBJ1-1; D remains unclear. Germline CDR1 KGHSH, CDR2 LQKENI. Trimming took 3 bases from V and 2 from J, leaving 10 bases between them. This CDR3 is 14 amino acids long. The CDR3 spells CASSPGRSNTEAFF. The CDR3 DNA is TGTGCCAGCTCACCCGGCAGATCAAACACTGAAGCTTTCTTT.

This clonotype occurred many times. The chain couples TRBV18 to TRBJ1-1; no definite D call. Trimming shortened V by 3 bases and J by 1 base, and 9 bases separated the two germline ends. Germline CDR1 and CDR2: KGHSH and LQKENI. The CDR3 has 14 amino acids. CDR3 DNA: TGTGCCAGCTCACCGCGGGAGGCGAACACTGAAGCTTTCTTT. This codes for CASSPREANTEAFF.

The V gene is TRBV28, the J gene TRBJ1-1; possible D gene TRBD1, 5 bases. The germline CDR1 and CDR2 sequences are MDHEN and SYDVKM. This CDR3 comprises 15 residues. Trimming left V 6 bases short and J 4 bases short, with 18 bases between. The CDR3 DNA follows: TGTGCCAGCAGCCTGGGCATGGGGCTTTTCACTGAAGCTTTCTTT. Protein product: CASSLGMGLFTEAFF.

V and J are TRBV5-1 and TRBJ1-5; D is ambiguous. The germline V gene encodes CDR1 SGHRS and CDR2 YFSETQ. This CDR3 has 14 amino acids. Trimming took 0 bases from V and 9 from J, leaving 13 bases between them. The CDR3 here is CASSLAGGLRPQHF. DNA of the CDR3: TGCGCCAGCAGCTTGGCCGGAGGGCTTCGGCCCCAGCATTTT.

V usage is TRBV9 and J usage is TRBJ2-1, with TRBD1 matching 11 bases. V shed 4 bases, J shed 12 bases, and the junction held 15 bases outside the gene matches. The CDR3 totals 16 residues. Germline V gene data show CDR1 as SGDLS and CDR2 as YYNGEE. Written as DNA, the CDR3 is TGTGCCAGCAGCTCATCCCCGAAGACCGGGACAGGGGGGCAGTTCTTC. It translates to CASSSSPKTGTGGQFF.

This clonotype was detected only a few times. V usage is TRBV5-5 and J usage is TRBJ1-2, with TRBD1 as a possible D gene (5 bases). V gave up 6 bases and J gave up 4 bases, with 13 bases separating them. Germline V lookup: CDR1 SGHKS, CDR2 YYEKEE (reference sequence). This CDR3 is 13 amino acids long. In DNA form, the CDR3 reads TGTGCCAGCAAAAGAACCGGGGCCTATGGCTACACCTTC. The encoded protein is CASKRTGAYGYTF.

This clonotype was detected a few times. The CDR3 reads CASSQEHLGEQYV. CDR3 bases: TGCGCCAGCAGCCAGGAACACCTGGGGGAGCAGTACGTC. The rearrangement uses TRBV4-1 and TRBJ2-7, with D hard to call. This CDR3 has 13 amino acids. CDR1 and CDR2 from the germline V gene are MGHRA and YSYEKL. The V gene lost 3 bases and the J gene lost 7 bases, with 13 bases spanning the gap.

V and J are TRBV6-2 or TRBV6-3 and TRBJ1-1; tentative D call: TRBD1 (6 bases). The CDR3 is 15 residues long. Germline V gives CDR1 MNHEY, CDR2 SVGEGT. V shed 2 bases and J shed 7 bases, with 17 bases lying between them. This chain's CDR3 is CASSYVFGGGNEAFF. DNA for the CDR3: TGTGCCAGCAGTTACGTCTTCGGAGGGGGTAATGAAGCTTTCTTT.

The rearrangement links TRBV30 to TRBJ1-4; 7 positions match TRBD1. The CDR3 loop spans 15 amino acids. V was pared by 2 bases and J by 3 bases, with 6 bases of the junction left unmatched. Germline loops: CDR1 GTSNPN, CDR2 SVGIG (reference sequence). The CDR3 sequence is CAWSPYRGSNEKLFF. The CDR3, as DNA: TGTGCCTGGAGTCCGTACAGGGGATCTAATGAAAAACTGTTTTTT. The whole variable domain, remainder taken from reference TRBV30 and TRBJ1-4, is SQTIHQWPATLVQPVGSPLSLECTVEGTSNPNLYWYRQAAGRGLQLLFYSVGIGQISSEVPQNLSASRPQDRQFILSSKKLLLSDSGFYLCAWSPYRGSNEKLFFGSGTQLSVL.

The chain is built from TRBV11-2 and TRBJ1-2, with a tentative D call TRBD1 (6 bases). The V gene's germline CDR1 is SGHAT and CDR2 FQNNGV. The CDR3 covers 17 residues. The V end was cut by 4 bases, the J end by 4 bases, with 22 bases between. The CDR3 loop reads CASSSRSGRGIVYGYTF. The CDR3 DNA follows: TGTGCCAGCAGCTCACGTAGCGGCAGGGGAATCGTCTATGGCTACACCTTC.

This chain joins TRBV7-6 and TRBJ2-7, with D unclear. Trimming cost V 5 bases and J 5 bases, with 16 bases left between them. This CDR3 is 14 amino acids long. Germline V lookup: CDR1 SGHVS, CDR2 FNYEAQ. The CDR3 spells CASSPMYKVHEQYF. For the CDR3, the DNA is TGTGCCAGCAGCCCCATGTATAAGGTTCACGAGCAGTACTTC.

This clonotype was detected only a few times. The chain carries TRBV6-1 and TRBJ1-6; 8 bases fit TRBD1. Losses at the gene ends were 7 bases for V and 6 bases for J; bases not matched to a gene: 11. The CDR3 is 16 amino acids. Germline V lookup: CDR1 MNHNS, CDR2 SASEGT. In DNA, the CDR3 is TGTGCCAGCACCGACTCCGGGACAGGAATTAATTCACCCCTCCACTTT. Translating gives CASTDSGTGINSPLHF.